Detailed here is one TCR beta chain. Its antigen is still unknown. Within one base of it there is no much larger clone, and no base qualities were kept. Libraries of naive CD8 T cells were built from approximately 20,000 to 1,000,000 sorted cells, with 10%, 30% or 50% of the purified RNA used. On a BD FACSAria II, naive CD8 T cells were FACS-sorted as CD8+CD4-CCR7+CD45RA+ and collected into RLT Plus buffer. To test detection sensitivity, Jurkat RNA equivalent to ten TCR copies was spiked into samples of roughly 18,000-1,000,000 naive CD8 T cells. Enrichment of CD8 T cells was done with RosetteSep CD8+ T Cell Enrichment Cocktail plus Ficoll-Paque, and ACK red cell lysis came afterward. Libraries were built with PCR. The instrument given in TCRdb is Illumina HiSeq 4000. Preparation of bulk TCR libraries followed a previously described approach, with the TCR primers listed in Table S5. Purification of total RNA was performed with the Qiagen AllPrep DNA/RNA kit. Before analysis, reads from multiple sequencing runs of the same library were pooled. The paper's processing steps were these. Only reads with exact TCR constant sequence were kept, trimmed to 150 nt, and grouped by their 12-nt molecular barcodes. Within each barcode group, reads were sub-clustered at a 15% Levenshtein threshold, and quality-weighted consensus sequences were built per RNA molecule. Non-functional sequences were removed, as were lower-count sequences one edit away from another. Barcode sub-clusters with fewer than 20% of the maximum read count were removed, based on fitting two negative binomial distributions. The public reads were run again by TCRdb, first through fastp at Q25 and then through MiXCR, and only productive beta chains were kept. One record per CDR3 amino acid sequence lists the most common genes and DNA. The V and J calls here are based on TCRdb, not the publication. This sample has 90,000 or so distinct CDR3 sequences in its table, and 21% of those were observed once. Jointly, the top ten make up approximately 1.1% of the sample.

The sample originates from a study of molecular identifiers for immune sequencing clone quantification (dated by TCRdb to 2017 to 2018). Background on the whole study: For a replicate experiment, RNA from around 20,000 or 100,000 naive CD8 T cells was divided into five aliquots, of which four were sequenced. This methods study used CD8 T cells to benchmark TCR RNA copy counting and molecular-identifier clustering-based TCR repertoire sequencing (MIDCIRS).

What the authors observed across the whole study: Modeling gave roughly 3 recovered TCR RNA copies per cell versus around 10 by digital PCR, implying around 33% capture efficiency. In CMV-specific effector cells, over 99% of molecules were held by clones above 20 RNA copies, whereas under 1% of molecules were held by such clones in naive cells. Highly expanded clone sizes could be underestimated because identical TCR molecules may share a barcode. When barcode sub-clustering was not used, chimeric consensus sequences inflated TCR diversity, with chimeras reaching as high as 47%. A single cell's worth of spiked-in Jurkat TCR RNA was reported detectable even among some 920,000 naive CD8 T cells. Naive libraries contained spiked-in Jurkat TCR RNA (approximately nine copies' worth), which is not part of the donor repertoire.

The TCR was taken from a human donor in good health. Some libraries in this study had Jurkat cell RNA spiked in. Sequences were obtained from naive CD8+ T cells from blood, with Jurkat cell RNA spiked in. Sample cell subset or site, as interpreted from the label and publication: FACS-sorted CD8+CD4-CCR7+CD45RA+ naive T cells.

CDR3 sequence: CASSLVGGGAYEQYF. The bases are TGTGCCAGCAGTTTAGTGGGAGGGGGAGCCTACGAGCAGTACTTC. The V gene is TRBV27 and the J gene is TRBJ2-7; the D segment could be TRBD2, given 7 matching bases. V sheds 2 bases and J sheds 2 bases, leaving 13 bases between their ends. The germline V gene (reference sequence) provides CDR1 MNHEY and CDR2 SMNVEV. Taken from cysteine to phenylalanine, the CDR3 has 15 residues. The kept DNA is CDR3 alone, 45 bases in frame from the first base.